This T cell receptor beta chain was identified in a study of beta chain features in type 1 diabetes. There are a few counts of this clone. V lost 5 bases to trimming and J lost 3 bases; unmatched junction nucleotides: 6. Per the germline V gene, CDR1 is GTSNPN and CDR2 is SVGIG (reference sequence). The CDR3 spans 14 residues. Sequenced material consisted of expressed TCRB transcripts (all of the isolated RNA was reverse transcribed). Generated by immunoSEQ multiplex PCR, the TCRdb table keeps only in-frame clones and is missing some. The sample holds 130,000 to 150,000 clones, less than 8.5% seen once.

The rearrangement links TRBV30 to TRBJ1-4, with 7 bases matching TRBD1. Material for sequencing was central memory CD4+ T cells from blood. The TCR sequence derives from a woman aged 30 to 39 in good health. The DNA for the CDR3 is TGTGCCTGGGGTCGGACAGGCGCTAATGAAAAACTGTTTTTT. Protein sequence: CAWGRTGANEKLFF.